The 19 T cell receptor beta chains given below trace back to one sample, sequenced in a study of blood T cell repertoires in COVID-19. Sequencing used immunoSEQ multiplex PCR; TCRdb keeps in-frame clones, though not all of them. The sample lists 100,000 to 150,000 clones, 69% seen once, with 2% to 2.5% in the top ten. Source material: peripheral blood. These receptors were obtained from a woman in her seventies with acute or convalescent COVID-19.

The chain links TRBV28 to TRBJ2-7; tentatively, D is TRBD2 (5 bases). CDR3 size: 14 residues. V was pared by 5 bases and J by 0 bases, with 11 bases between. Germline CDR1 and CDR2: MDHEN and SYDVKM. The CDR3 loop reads CASSPRTPSYEQYF. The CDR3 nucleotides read TGTGCCAGCAGTCCACGGACTCCCTCCTACGAGCAGTACTTC.

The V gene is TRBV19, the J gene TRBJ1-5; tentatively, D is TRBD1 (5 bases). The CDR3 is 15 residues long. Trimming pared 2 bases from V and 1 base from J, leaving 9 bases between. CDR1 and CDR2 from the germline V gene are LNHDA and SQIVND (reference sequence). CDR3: CASSITGGSNQPQHF. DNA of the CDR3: TGTGCCAGTAGTATAACGGGGGGAAGCAATCAGCCCCAGCATTTT. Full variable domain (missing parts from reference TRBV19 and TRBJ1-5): DGGITQSPKYLFRKEGQNVTLSCEQNLNHDAMYWYRQDPGQGLRLIYYSQIVNDFQKGDIAEGYSVSREKKESFPLTVTSAQKNPTAFYLCASSITGGSNQPQHFGDGTRLSIL.

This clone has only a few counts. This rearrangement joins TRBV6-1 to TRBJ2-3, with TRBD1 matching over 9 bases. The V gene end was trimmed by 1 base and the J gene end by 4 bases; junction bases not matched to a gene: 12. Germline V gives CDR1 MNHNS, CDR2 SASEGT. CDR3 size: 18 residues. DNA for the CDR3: TGTGCCAGCAGTGAAGACTTCTACAGGGGGCTTGATCCAGATACGCAGTATTTT. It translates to CASSEDFYRGLDPDTQYF.

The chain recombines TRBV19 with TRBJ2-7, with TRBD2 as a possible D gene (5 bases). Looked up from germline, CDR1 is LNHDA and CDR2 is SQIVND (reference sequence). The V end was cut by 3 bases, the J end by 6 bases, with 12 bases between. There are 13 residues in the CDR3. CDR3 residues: CASSMEVTSEQYF. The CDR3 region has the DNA TGTGCCAGTAGTATGGAGGTGACGTCCGAGCAGTACTTC.

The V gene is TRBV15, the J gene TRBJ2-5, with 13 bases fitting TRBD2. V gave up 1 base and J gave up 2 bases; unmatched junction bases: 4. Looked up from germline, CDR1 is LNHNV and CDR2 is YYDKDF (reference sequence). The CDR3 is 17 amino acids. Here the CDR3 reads CATSRVLAGGEQETQYF. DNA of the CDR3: TGTGCCACCAGCAGAGTACTAGCGGGAGGGGAGCAAGAGACCCAGTACTTC.

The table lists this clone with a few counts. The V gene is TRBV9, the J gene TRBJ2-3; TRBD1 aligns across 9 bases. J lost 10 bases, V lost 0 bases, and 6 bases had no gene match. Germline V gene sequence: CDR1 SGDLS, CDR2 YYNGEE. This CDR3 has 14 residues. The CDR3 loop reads CASSVGVGQGAQYF. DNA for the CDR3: TGTGCCAGCAGCGTAGGTGTGGGACAGGGTGCGCAGTATTTT.

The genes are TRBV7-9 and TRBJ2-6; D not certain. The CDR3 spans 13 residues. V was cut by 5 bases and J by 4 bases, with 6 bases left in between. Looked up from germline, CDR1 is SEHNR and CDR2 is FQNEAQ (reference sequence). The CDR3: CASSPSGANVLTF. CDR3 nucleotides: TGTGCCAGCAGCCCTTCGGGGGCCAACGTCCTGACTTTC.

DNA of the CDR3: TGTGCCAGCAGTCCAAGCGGGCGTAGATATGGCTACACCTTC. This translates into CASSPSGRRYGYTF. V usage is TRBV28 and J usage is TRBJ1-2, with D unclear. V was cut by 5 bases and J by 5 bases, with 15 bases left in between. Germline V CDR1 and CDR2: MDHEN, SYDVKM. There are 14 residues in the CDR3.

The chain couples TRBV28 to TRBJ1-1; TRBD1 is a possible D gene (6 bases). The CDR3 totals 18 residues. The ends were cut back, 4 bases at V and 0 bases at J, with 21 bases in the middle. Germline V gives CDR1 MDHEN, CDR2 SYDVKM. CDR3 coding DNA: TGTGCCAGCAGTTCCCCCCGGGACACCAGGAATTTGAACACTGAAGCTTTCTTT. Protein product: CASSSPRDTRNLNTEAFF.

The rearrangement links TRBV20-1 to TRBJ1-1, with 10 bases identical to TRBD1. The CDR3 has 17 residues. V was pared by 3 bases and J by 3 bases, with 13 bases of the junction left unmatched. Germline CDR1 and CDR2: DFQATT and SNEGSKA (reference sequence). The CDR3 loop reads CSASLMVTGGADTEAFF. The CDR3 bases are TGCAGTGCTAGTTTGATGGTGACAGGGGGCGCTGACACTGAAGCTTTCTTT.

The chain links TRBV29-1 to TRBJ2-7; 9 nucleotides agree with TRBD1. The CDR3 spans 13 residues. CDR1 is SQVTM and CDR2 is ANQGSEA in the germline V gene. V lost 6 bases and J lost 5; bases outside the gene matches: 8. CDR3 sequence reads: CSVGTGIGNEQYF. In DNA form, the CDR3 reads TGCAGCGTCGGGACAGGGATCGGCAACGAGCAGTACTTC.

CDR3 nucleotides: TGTGCCAGCAGCGTAGTGGCGGGAGCTGAGGGTGAGCAGTTCTTC. It codes for CASSVVAGAEGEQFF. The chain links TRBV9 to TRBJ2-1; TRBD2 aligns across 7 bases. CDR1 is SGDLS, CDR2 YYNGEE, per germline. J gave up 9 bases and V 0 bases, and 9 bases lay outside the gene matches. The CDR3 sequence is 15 residues long.

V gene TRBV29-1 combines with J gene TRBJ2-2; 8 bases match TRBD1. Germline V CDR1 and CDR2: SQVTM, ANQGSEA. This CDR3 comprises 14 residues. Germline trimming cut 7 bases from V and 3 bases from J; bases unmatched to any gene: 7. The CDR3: CSARDRRYTGELFF. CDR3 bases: TGCAGCGCAAGGGACAGGAGGTACACCGGGGAGCTGTTTTTT.

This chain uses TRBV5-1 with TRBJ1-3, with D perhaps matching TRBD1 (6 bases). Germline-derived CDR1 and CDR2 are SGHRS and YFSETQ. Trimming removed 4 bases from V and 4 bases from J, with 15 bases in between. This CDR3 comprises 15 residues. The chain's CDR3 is CASSLTTGTGNTIYF. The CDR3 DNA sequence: TGCGCCAGCAGCCTCACTACAGGGACCGGAAACACCATATATTTT.

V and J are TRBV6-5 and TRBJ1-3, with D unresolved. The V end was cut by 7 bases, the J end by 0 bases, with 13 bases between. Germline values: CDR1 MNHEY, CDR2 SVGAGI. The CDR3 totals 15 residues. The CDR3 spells CASTAGRNSGNTIYF. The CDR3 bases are TGTGCCAGCACCGCGGGCAGAAACTCTGGAAACACCATATATTTT.

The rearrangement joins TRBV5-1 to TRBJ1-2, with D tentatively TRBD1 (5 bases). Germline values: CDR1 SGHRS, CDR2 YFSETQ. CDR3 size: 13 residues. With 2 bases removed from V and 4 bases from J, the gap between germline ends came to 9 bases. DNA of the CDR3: TGCGCCAGCAGCTTTGGGGCCGGCTATGGCTACACCTTC. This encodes CASSFGAGYGYTF.

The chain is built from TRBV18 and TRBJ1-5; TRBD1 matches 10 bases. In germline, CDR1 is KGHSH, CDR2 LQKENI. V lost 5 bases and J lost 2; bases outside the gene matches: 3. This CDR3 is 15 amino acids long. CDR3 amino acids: CASSEGTGGNQPQHF. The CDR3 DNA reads TGTGCCAGCTCAGAGGGGACAGGGGGCAATCAGCCCCAGCATTTT.

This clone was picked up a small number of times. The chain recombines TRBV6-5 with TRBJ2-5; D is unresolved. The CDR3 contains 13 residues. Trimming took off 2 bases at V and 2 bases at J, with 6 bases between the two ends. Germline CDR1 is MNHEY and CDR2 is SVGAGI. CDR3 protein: CASSYGSQETQYF. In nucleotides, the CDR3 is TGTGCCAGCAGTTACGGCAGTCAAGAGACCCAGTACTTC.

CDR3 in DNA: TGCGCCAGCAGCCAAGATGTCAAACGGGCAGGGAATAATTCACCCCTCCACTTT. It is translated as CASSQDVKRAGNNSPLHF. V gene TRBV4-3 combines with J gene TRBJ1-6; possibly TRBD1 for D (5 bases). Germline V CDR1 and CDR2: LGHNA, YSLEER. V lost 0 bases and J 5 bases, leaving 17 bases between the germline ends. This CDR3 spans 18 amino acids.